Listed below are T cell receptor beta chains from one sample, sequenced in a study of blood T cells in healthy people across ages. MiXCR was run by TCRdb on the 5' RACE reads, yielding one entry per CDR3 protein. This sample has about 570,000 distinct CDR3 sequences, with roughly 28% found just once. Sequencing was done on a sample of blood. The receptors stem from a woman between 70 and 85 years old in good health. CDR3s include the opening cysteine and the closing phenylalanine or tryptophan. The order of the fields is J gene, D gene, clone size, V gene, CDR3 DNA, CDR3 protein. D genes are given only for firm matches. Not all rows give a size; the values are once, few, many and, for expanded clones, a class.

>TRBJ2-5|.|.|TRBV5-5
TGTGCCACCAGCTCCCGACCGGGTGGGAAAGTACTTCAAGAGACCCAGTACTTC
CATSSRPGGKVLQETQYF
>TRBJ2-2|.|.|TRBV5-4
TGTGCCAGCAGCTTTAAAAGCACCGGGGAGCTGTTTTTT
CASSFKSTGELFF
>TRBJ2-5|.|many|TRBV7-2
TGTGCCAGCAGCCTCAGACCCGGAAGAGAGACCCAGTACTTC
CASSLRPGRETQYF
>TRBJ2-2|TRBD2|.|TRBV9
TGTGCCAGCAGCGCGGGACTAGCGGACTACACCGGGGAGCTGTTTTTT
CASSAGLADYTGELFF
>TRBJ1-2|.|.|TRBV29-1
TGCAGCGTTGAAGGGAGGGACCCAAACTATGGCTACACCTTC
CSVEGRDPNYGYTF
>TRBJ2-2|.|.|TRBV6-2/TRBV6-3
TGTGCCAGCAGTGCGACTAGTCCCGGGGAGCTGTTTTTT
CASSATSPGELFF
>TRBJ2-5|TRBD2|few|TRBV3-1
TGTGCCAGCAGCCGGACTAGCGGCCAAGAGACCCAGTACTTC
CASSRTSGQETQYF
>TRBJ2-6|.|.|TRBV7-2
TGTGCCAGCAGCTTAGTAGCTGCTGGGGCCAACGTCCTGACTTTC
CASSLVAAGANVLTF
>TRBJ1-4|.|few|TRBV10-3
TGTGCCATCGCAGGGCTCCCTAATGAAAAACTGTTTTTT
CAIAGLPNEKLFF
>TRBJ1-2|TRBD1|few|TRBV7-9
TGTGCCAGCAGCGGCTCGGGACAGGGGGATGGCTACACCTTC
CASSGSGQGDGYTF
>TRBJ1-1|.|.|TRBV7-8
TGTGCCAGCAGCTTAGGTCGACAGGCTAACACTGAAGCTTTCTTT
CASSLGRQANTEAFF
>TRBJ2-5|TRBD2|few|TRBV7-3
TGTGCCAGCAGCCTTGGACTAGCGGGAGCAAAAGAGACCCAGTACTTC
CASSLGLAGAKETQYF
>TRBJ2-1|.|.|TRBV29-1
TGCAGCGTTGAAGTACAAGGCAATGAGCAGTTCTTC
CSVEVQGNEQFF
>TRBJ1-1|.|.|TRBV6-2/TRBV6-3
TGTGCCAGCAGTTACTGGACAGAGAACACTGAAGCTTTCTTT
CASSYWTENTEAFF
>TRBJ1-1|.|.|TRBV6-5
TGTGCCAGCAGTTACTCGACGATCCTACTCGACACTGAAGCTTTCTTT
CASSYSTILLDTEAFF
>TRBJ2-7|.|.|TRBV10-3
TGTGCCATCGACGGGACGGCCGTGGGGGAGCAGTACTTC
CAIDGTAVGEQYF
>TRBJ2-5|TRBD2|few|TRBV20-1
TGCAGTGCTGGACGCCCGGGGGGGCAACAGACCCAGTACTTC
CSAGRPGGQQTQYF
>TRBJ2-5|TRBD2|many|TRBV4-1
TGCGCCAGCAGCCTAGGAGCGGGGACCCCTCAAGAGACCCAGTACTTC
CASSLGAGTPQETQYF
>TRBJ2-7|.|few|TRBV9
TGTGCCAGCAGCGAGCGACCCTCGTTTATCGAGCAGTACTTC
CASSERPSFIEQYF
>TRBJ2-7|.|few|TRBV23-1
TGCGCCAGCTACCGGGGCGGCGAGCAGTACTTC
CASYRGGEQYF
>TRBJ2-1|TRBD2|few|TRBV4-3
TGCGCCAGCCGAAGCGGGGGTGGGGTCAATGAGCAGTTCTTC
CASRSGGGVNEQFF
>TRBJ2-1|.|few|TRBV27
TGTGCCAGCAGTTATTTTGCGTACAATGAGCAGTTCTTC
CASSYFAYNEQFF
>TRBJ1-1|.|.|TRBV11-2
TGTGCCAGCACCCTTCTTTTGGACACTGAAGCTTTCTTT
CASTLLLDTEAFF
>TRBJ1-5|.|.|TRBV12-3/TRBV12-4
TGTGCCACCAGTTTAGGGGATTCTCAGCCCCAGCATTTT
CATSLGDSQPQHF
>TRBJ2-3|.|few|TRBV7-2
TGTGCCAGCAGCTTCGGCGGAAGGTCTAGCACAGATACGCAGTATTTT
CASSFGGRSSTDTQYF
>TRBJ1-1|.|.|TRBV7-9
TGTGCCAGCAGCTCCGACAGGCGAGCTTTCTTT
CASSSDRRAFF
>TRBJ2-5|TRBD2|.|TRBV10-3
TGTGCCATCAGTGATAGCGGGGGACAAGAGACCCAGTACTTC
CAISDSGGQETQYF
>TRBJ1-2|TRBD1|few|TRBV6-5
TGTGCCAGCAGCCTGGGACAGGGGAGCAGGTTTTTAGATGGCTACACCTTC
CASSLGQGSRFLDGYTF